These T cell receptor beta chains were read from a single sample in a study of T cells in Graves' hyperthyroidism and ophthalmopathy. MiXCR, applied by TCRdb to the multiplex PCR reads, yields one record per CDR3 protein. The repertoire holds fewer than 400,000 distinct CDR3 sequences, approximately 14% seen once, with around 30% in the top ten. Sequencing was performed on blood. The origin of the receptors is a woman aged 18-29 years with Graves' hyperthyroidism that later progressed to Graves' ophthalmopathy. Both conserved end residues are part of each CDR3. The D gene is left open where the match is weak. Not every row has a clone size; where given, it reads once, few, many or a size class.

clone_size cdr3_length d_call j_call v_call cdr3_aa cdr3_nt
once 15 - TRBJ2-4 TRBV4-1 CASSQEGRGGNIQYF TGCGCCAGCAGCCAAGAGGGTAGGGGAGGAAACATTCAGTACTTC
- 16 TRBD2 TRBJ2-2 TRBV6-5 CASSFVAGGPPGELFF TGTGCCAGCAGTTTCGTAGCGGGAGGGCCCCCCGGGGAGCTGTTTTTT
many 14 - TRBJ1-5 TRBV20-1 CSAREGPTRQPQHF TGCAGTGCTAGAGAGGGACCCACCAGACAGCCCCAGCATTTT
few 14 - TRBJ2-1 TRBV12-3/TRBV12-4 CASRVGGGKNEQFF TGTGCCAGCAGGGTCGGAGGGGGGAAAAATGAGCAGTTCTTC
- 15 TRBD1 TRBJ1-5 TRBV27 CASSRERGQNQPQHF TGTGCCAGCAGTCGAGAGCGGGGACAGAATCAGCCCCAGCATTTT
- 14 - TRBJ2-7 TRBV4-1 CASSQEDSSYEQYF TGCGCCAGCAGCCAGGAGGACAGTTCATACGAGCAGTACTTC
many 14 - TRBJ2-7 TRBV6-1 CASRPRQTSYEQYF TGTGCCAGCAGACCACGACAGACATCCTACGAGCAGTACTTC
many 14 TRBD2 TRBJ2-1 TRBV11-3 CASIPGGGRDEQFF TGTGCCAGCATCCCCGGCGGGGGGAGGGATGAGCAGTTCTTC
few 13 TRBD1 TRBJ2-7 TRBV10-3 CAISGQGIGEQYF TGTGCCATCAGTGGACAGGGGATCGGCGAGCAGTACTTC
many 13 - TRBJ2-3 TRBV11-2 CASRLLRRDTQYF TGTGCCAGCAGGTTGCTTCGGAGAGATACGCAGTATTTT
few 16 - TRBJ2-3 TRBV27 CASSLYGRASMLTQYF TGTGCCAGCAGTTTATACGGCCGGGCGTCTATGTTAACGCAGTATTTT
few 16 TRBD1 TRBJ2-3 TRBV19 CASSNHPGQGTDTQYF TGTGCCAGTAGTAACCACCCGGGACAGGGGACAGATACGCAGTATTTT
once 16 - TRBJ1-4 TRBV20-1 CSARYPRGGVYENLFF TGCAGTGCTAGATACCCTAGAGGGGGTGTATATGAAAATCTGTTTTTT
many 14 - TRBJ2-3 TRBV30 CAWSVGMGSDTQYF TGTGCCTGGAGTGTGGGGATGGGATCAGATACGCAGTATTTT
- 14 - TRBJ1-2 TRBV7-8 CASSLSGPGYGYTF TGTGCCAGCAGCTTGTCAGGCCCCGGATATGGCTACACCTTC
- 15 - TRBJ2-2 TRBV18 CASSQDTPGTGELFF TGTGCCAGCTCACAAGACACCCCTGGGACCGGGGAGCTGTTTTTT
many 16 TRBD2 TRBJ2-3 TRBV27 CASSSGLAGGTDTQYF TGTGCCAGCAGTTCGGGACTAGCGGGAGGGACAGATACGCAGTATTTT
many 15 - TRBJ1-1 TRBV6-1 CASSELGGENTEAFF TGTGCCAGCAGTGAACTAGGAGGTGAGAACACTGAAGCTTTCTTT
- 13 TRBD2 TRBJ2-1 TRBV29-1 CSVVTSGSNEQFF TGCAGCGTTGTGACTAGCGGCTCCAATGAGCAGTTCTTC
- 16 - TRBJ1-4 TRBV15 CATSRGTQGSNEKLFF TGTGCCACCAGCAGAGGCACCCAAGGGTCTAATGAAAAACTGTTTTTT
many 16 - TRBJ2-5 TRBV11-2 CASSLDRHRPQETQYF TGTGCCAGCAGCTTAGACCGGCATCGCCCCCAAGAGACCCAGTACTTC
many 16 TRBD1 TRBJ2-5 TRBV28 CASSYLSTGLHETQYF TGTGCCAGCAGTTACCTCTCGACAGGGTTGCACGAAACCCAGTACTTC
- 17 TRBD2 TRBJ2-5 TRBV10-3 CAISERNLAGVRETQYF TGTGCCATCAGTGAAAGGAACCTAGCGGGAGTAAGGGAGACCCAGTACTTC
- 18 - TRBJ2-3 TRBV5-1 CAGSLYLRPPLHIDTQYF TGCGCCGGCAGCTTGTATCTTCGGCCTCCCCTACACATCGATACGCAGTATTTT
many 14 TRBD2 TRBJ2-2 TRBV7-2 CASSRGLAGGELFF TGTGCCAGCAGCAGAGGACTAGCGGGGGGGGAGCTGTTTTTT
few 15 - TRBJ2-7 TRBV7-8 CASSSWGGQDDEQYF TGTGCCAGCAGCTCCTGGGGGGGGCAGGATGACGAGCAGTACTTC
many 13 - TRBJ2-5 TRBV28 CASSFGASETQYF TGTGCCAGCAGTTTTGGGGCCTCCGAGACCCAGTACTTC
many 13 - TRBJ2-7 TRBV28 CASSLFSIYEQYF TGTGCCAGCAGTTTGTTCTCTATCTACGAGCAGTACTTC
many 16 - TRBJ2-2 TRBV28 CASTFYSGVGTGELFF TGTGCCAGCACCTTTTATTCAGGGGTCGGCACCGGGGAGCTGTTTTTT
many 14 TRBD2 TRBJ2-1 TRBV20-1 CSARVTSVGNEQFF TGCAGTGCTAGAGTGACTAGCGTTGGCAATGAGCAGTTCTTC
few 18 TRBD1 TRBJ1-5 TRBV6-1 CATAGRQGGILGNQPQHF TGTGCCACCGCCGGTCGACAGGGGGGGATATTAGGCAATCAGCCCCAGCATTTT
many 15 TRBD2 TRBJ2-5 TRBV6-1 CASSDGTSGFRTQYF TGTGCCAGCAGTGACGGGACTAGCGGGTTCCGGACCCAGTACTTC
- 12 - TRBJ2-1 TRBV29-1 CSVALVSLEQFF TGCAGCGTGGCCTTGGTGAGCCTGGAGCAGTTCTTC
- 15 - TRBJ1-5 TRBV19 CASSGPGRGNQPQHF TGTGCCAGTAGCGGACCCGGGAGAGGCAATCAGCCCCAGCATTTT
many 16 - TRBJ2-5 TRBV7-2 CASSLTRRGFQETQYF TGTGCCAGCAGCTTAACCCGGCGGGGTTTCCAAGAGACCCAGTACTTC
many 13 TRBD1 TRBJ2-3 TRBV7-8 CASSLDRLNTQYF TGTGCCAGCAGCCTGGACAGGCTGAATACGCAGTATTTT
many 11 - TRBJ1-1 TRBV2 CASVGGTEAFF TGTGCCAGCGTCGGCGGCACTGAAGCTTTCTTT
few 14 - TRBJ2-7 TRBV9 CASSPRPDVYEQYF TGTGCCAGCAGCCCCCGTCCGGACGTCTACGAGCAGTACTTC
many 14 TRBD2 TRBJ2-3 TRBV27 CASSTGLALDTQYF TGTGCCAGCAGTACGGGACTAGCGTTAGATACGCAGTATTTT
many 14 - TRBJ2-1 TRBV20-1 CSAAPTGRRNEQFF TGCAGTGCTGCCCCCACGGGGAGGAGAAATGAGCAGTTCTTC
- 14 - TRBJ1-4 TRBV7-9 CASSHSTDNEKLFF TGTGCCAGCAGCCACAGCACCGATAATGAAAAACTGTTTTTT
many 15 TRBD1 TRBJ2-1 TRBV18 CASSPYGTGNNEQFF TGTGCCAGCTCACCGTACGGGACAGGGAACAATGAGCAGTTCTTC
many 15 - TRBJ2-7 TRBV20-1 CSASRRTSSSYEQYF TGCAGTGCTAGTCGAAGGACTTCAAGCTCCTACGAGCAGTACTTC
once 18 TRBD2 TRBJ2-1 TRBV28 CASSLVPPGLAEHNEQFF TGTGCCAGCAGTTTGGTTCCCCCGGGACTAGCGGAACACAATGAGCAGTTCTTC
many 16 TRBD2 TRBJ2-2 TRBV20-1 CSARDPLAGGTGELFF TGCAGTGCTAGAGATCCACTAGCGGGAGGAACCGGGGAGCTGTTTTTT
many 15 TRBD1 TRBJ2-5 TRBV2 CASMRDRGWQETQYF TGTGCCAGCATGAGGGACAGGGGTTGGCAAGAGACCCAGTACTTC
- 14 TRBD1 TRBJ1-5 TRBV20-1 CSAIRQGGNQPQHF TGCAGTGCTATACGACAGGGCGGCAATCAGCCCCAGCATTTT